This T cell receptor beta chain was retrieved from a study of human T cells and chemical hapten exposure. Overall study context: Diphenylcyclopropenone, dosed weekly to the scalp, was given to patients throughout the approximately 25-week study.

Separate cDNA molecules received unique molecular identifiers, which the library attached to them. TCRdb itself ran the RACE reads through MiXCR, one entry per CDR3 protein. The table includes about 69,000 distinct CDR3 sequences, approximately 10% detected once. Germline V gene sequence: CDR1 LNHDA, CDR2 SQIVND (reference sequence). The CDR3 has 15 residues. V was clipped by 1 base and J by 4 bases, with 8 bases between them. Time point given: patch test 2, 6 weeks after DPC sensitization. Treatment meaning: therapeutic diphenylcyclopropenone sensitization with weekly scalp DPC. This clonotype was counted at least ten times.

The receptor comes from a woman aged 50 to 65 with alopecia areata. Some clones in this sample may be carry-over from other donors' samples. Here the sequenced sample was whole blood, taken in connection with sensitization to the hapten diphenylcyclopropenone (DPC). The gene calls are TRBV19 and TRBJ2-6; unclear D gene. The CDR3 nucleotides read TGTGCCAGTAGTATAGGGTCTCTGGGGGCCAACGTCCTGACTTTC. Protein product: CASSIGSLGANVLTF.